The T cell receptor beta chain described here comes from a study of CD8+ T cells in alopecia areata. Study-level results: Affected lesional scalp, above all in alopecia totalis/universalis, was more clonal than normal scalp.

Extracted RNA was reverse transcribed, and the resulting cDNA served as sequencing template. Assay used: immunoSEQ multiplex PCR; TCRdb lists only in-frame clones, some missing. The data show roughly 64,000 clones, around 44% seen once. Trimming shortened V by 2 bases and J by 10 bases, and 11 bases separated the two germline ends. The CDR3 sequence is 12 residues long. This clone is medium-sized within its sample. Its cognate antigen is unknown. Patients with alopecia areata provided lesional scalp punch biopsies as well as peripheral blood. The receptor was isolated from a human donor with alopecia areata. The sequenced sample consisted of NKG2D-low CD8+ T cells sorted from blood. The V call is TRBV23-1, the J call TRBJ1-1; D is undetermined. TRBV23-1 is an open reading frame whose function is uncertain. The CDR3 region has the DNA TGCGCCAGCAGTCAAATTCTCCGGGGAGCTTTCTTT. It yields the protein CASSQILRGAFF.